This TCR beta chain derives from a study of T cells in Graves' hyperthyroidism and ophthalmopathy. On the study more broadly: Once the initial diagnosis was made, peripheral blood was obtained before any treatment. Study results and caveats: Progression to ophthalmopathy was predicted a median of approximately 6.4 months early. Most thyroid clonotypes expanded above 0.001 appeared in blood too.

Ophthalmopathy in the patients scored at least 3 on Clinical Activity Score and at least 4 on NOSPECS grade, lasting under 3 months. The germline V gene has CDR1 MNHEY and CDR2 SMNVEV (reference sequence). V was trimmed by 5 bases and J by 2 bases, leaving 14 bases between them. The CDR3 runs to 15 residues. This clonotype was observed at least ten times. What it binds is not known. Amplification of TCR beta CDR3 regions used RNA as the template. First-round RT-PCR targeting the TCR CDR3 was performed with the HTBI primer set. TCRdb reprocessed the multiplex PCR reads via MiXCR and lists one record per CDR3 protein. The table lists hundreds of thousands of distinct CDR3 sequences, under 20% of them singletons.

The chain employs TRBV27 and TRBJ2-3; D might be TRBD2 (5 bases). The TCR originated in a woman in her late teens or twenties with Graves' ophthalmopathy. Specimen: blood. The CDR3: CASSLTRVITDTQYF. The DNA for the CDR3 is TGTGCCAGCAGTCTAACGCGGGTGATCACAGATACGCAGTATTTT.